This T cell receptor (beta chain) was sequenced for a study of cytomegalovirus exposure and HLA in healthy donors. The germline V and J ends were trimmed by 3 bases and 12 bases, with 14 bases remaining between them. Germline V CDR1 and CDR2: LNHNV, YYDKDF (reference sequence). CDR3 length equals 12 residues. Donors were nominally healthy when sampled, though unrecorded immune exposures were likely. Vbeta (60) and Jbeta (13) primers were used in the PCR. Assay used: immunoSEQ multiplex PCR; TCRdb lists only in-frame clones, some missing. The sample contains approximately 190,000 clones, more than 75% of which appear only once.

The receptor's source is a woman aged 30 to 39 in good health and CMV-seropositive. The chain links TRBV15 to TRBJ1-1, with D perhaps TRBD1 (5 bases). The material sequenced was PBMCs. CDR3 loop: CATSSDGAGSFF. Here the CDR3 DNA reads TGTGCCACCAGCAGTGATGGGGCTGGGTCTTTCTTT.